The 10 T cell receptor beta chains given below trace back to one sample, sequenced in a study of response to subunit inactivated influenza vaccine. A single record per CDR3 protein comes from TCRdb applying MiXCR to the RT-PCR reads. The repertoire includes roughly 550,000 distinct CDR3 sequences, around 25% of them detected once, and around 2.8% sits in the top ten. In addition, the sample was reused for a study of T cells expressing NK-cell markers. That source adds: The authors made TCR beta cDNA libraries by 5'RACE template switching. This switching added a universal primer site and UMIs.

Sequencing used CD4+ T cells sorted from PBMCs, obtained approximately 13 days after vaccination. The receptors originated from a man aged 45-65 years who received an inactivated influenza vaccine.

This chain links TRBV11-2 with TRBJ2-3, with TRBD2 matching 7 bases. The CDR3 is 19 residues long. The germline V gene has CDR1 SGHAT and CDR2 FQNNGV. The V gene end was trimmed by 2 bases and the J gene end by 2 bases; junction bases not matched to a gene: 16. CDR3 in amino acids: CASSLFPGGSLKYTDTQYF. CDR3 DNA: TGTGCCAGCAGCTTATTCCCGGGGGGTTCTCTCAAATACACAGATACGCAGTATTTT. Together with reference TRBV11-2 and TRBJ2-3, the CDR3 gives the full variable domain: EAGVAQSPRYKIIEKRQSVAFWCNPISGHATLYWYQQILGQGPKLLIQFQNNGVVDDSQLPKDRFSAERLKGVDSTLKIQPAKLEDSAVYLCASSLFPGGSLKYTDTQYFGPGTRLTVL.

The sample holds a few counts of this clonotype. The chain links TRBV12-3 or TRBV12-4 to TRBJ2-4; D is ambiguous. The CDR3 extends over 16 amino acids. The V gene lost 5 bases and the J gene lost 9 bases, with 23 bases spanning the gap. In DNA form, the CDR3 reads TGTGCCAGCAGTCTCCCCCTGGGCAGTGGAAGGAGCATTCAGTACTTC. Protein sequence: CASSLPLGSGRSIQYF.

The sample holds a few counts of this clonotype. The chain links TRBV21-1 to TRBJ2-5. TRBV21-1 counts as a pseudogene. This CDR3 has 16 residues. In nucleotides, the CDR3 is TGTGCCAGCAGCTTTCTGGTTTGTGGGGTTCAAGAGACCCAGTACTTC. Residues: CASSFLVCGVQETQYF.

This chain joins TRBV28 and TRBJ1-1; D ambiguous. CDR1 is MDHEN and CDR2 is SYDVKM in the germline V gene. The V and J ends lost 3 bases and 1 base respectively, with 6 bases between them. CDR3 length equals 13 residues. The CDR3 region has the DNA TGTGCCAGCAGTTTGATCGGGAACACTGAAGCTTTCTTT. Amino acids: CASSLIGNTEAFF.

This chain joins TRBV12-3 or TRBV12-4 and TRBJ1-6, with unresolved D. This CDR3 contains 14 residues. The germline V and J ends were trimmed by 1 base and 9 bases, with 10 bases remaining between them. CDR3 loop: CASSLDGLGSPLHF. The CDR3 DNA reads TGTGCCAGCAGTTTAGACGGGTTGGGTTCACCCCTCCACTTT.

CDR3 sequence (DNA): TGTGCCTGGAGGGGAAATAGCGGGAGGACCCAGTACTTC. This codes for CAWRGNSGRTQYF. The chain carries TRBV30 and TRBJ2-5; 9 positions match TRBD2. CDR1 and CDR2 from the germline V gene are GTSNPN and SVGIG (reference sequence). V shed 3 bases, J shed 7 bases, and the junction held 6 bases outside the gene matches. The CDR3 has 13 amino acids.

The V call is TRBV20-1, the J call TRBJ2-4, with unresolved D. The length of the CDR3 is 10 residues. V lost 6 bases and J 9 bases, leaving 9 bases between the germline ends. The germline CDR1 and CDR2 sequences are DFQATT and SNEGSKA (reference sequence). The CDR3 sequence is CSAAWGIQYF. The CDR3 DNA is TGCAGTGCCGCTTGGGGCATTCAGTACTTC.

The chain recombines TRBV12-3 or TRBV12-4 with TRBJ2-5; no clear D gene. The length of the CDR3 is 13 residues. With 5 bases removed from V and 4 bases from J, the gap between germline ends came to 11 bases. CDR3 coding DNA: TGTGCCAGCAGTCCCCGGAGCCCAGAGACCCAGTACTTC. The encoded protein is CASSPRSPETQYF.

The chain uses TRBV4-2 and TRBJ2-5; weak D call: TRBD1 (6 bases). Trimming shortened V by 0 bases and J by 9 bases, and 14 bases separated the two germline ends. Germline loops: CDR1 LGHNA, CDR2 YNFKEQ. The CDR3 spans 14 residues. The CDR3 nucleotides read TGTGCCAGCAGCCAAGATCTAGGGGGACGGGCCCAGTACTTC. This sequence encodes CASSQDLGGRAQYF.

The chain recombines TRBV3-1 with TRBJ2-1, with 9 bases fitting TRBD2. Germline CDR1 is LGHDT and CDR2 is YNNKEL (reference sequence). The CDR3 consists of 13 residues. Unmatched junction bases numbered 1, after V lost 1 base and J lost 9 bases. CDR3 sequence reads: CASSQGLAAEQFF. CDR3 sequence (DNA): TGTGCCAGCAGCCAAGGACTAGCGGCTGAGCAGTTCTTC.